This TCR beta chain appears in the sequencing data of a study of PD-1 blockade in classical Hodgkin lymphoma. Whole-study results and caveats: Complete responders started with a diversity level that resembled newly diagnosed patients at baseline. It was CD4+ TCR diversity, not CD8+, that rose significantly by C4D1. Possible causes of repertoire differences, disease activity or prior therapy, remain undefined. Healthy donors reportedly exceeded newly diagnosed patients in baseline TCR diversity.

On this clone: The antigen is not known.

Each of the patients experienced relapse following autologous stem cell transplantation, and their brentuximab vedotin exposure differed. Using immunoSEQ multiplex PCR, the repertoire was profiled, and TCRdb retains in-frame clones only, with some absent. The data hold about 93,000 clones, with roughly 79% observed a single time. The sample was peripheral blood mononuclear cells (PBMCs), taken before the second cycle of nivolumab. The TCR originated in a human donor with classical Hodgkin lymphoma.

The CDR3 nucleotides read TGCGCCAGCAGTCACACCGGGGAGCTGTTTTTT. This sequence encodes CASSHTGELFF. The chain employs TRBV10-2 and TRBJ2-2, with unresolved D. Germline V gene lookup returns CDR1 WSHSY and CDR2 SAAADI. V was trimmed by 5 bases and J by 3 bases, leaving 1 base between them. CDR3 length: 11 residues.